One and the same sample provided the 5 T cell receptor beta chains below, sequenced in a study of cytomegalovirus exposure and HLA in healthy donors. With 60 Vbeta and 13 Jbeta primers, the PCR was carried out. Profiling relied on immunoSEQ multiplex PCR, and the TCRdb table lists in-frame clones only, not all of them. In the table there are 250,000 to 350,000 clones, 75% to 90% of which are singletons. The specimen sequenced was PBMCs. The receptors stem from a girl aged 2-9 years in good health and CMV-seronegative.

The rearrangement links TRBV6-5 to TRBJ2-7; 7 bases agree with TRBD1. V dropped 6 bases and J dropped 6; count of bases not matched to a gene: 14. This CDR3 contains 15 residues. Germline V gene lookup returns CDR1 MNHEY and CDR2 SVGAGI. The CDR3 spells CASRPEGQVRFEQYF. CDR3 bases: TGTGCCAGCAGACCCGAAGGACAGGTCAGATTCGAGCAGTACTTC.

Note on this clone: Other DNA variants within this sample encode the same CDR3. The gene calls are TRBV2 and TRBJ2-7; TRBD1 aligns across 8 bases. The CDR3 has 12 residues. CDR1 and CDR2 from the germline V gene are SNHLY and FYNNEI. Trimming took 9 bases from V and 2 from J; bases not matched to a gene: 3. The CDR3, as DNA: TGTGCCAGAGGGACAGGTCCCTACGAGCAGTACTTC. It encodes CARGTGPYEQYF.

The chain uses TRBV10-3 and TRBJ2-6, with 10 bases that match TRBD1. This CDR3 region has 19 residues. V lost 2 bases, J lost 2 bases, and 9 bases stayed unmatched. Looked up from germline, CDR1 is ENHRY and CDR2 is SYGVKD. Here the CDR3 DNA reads TGTGCCATCAGTGAGGCCTTGGGACAGGGGTATACTGGGGCCAACGTCCTGACTTTC. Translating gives CAISEALGQGYTGANVLTF.

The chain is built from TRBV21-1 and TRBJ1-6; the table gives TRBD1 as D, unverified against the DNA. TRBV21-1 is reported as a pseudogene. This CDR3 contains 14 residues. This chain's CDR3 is CASSKDRGNSPLHF. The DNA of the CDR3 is TGTGCCAGCAGCAAAGACAGGGGTAATTCACCCCTCCACTTT.

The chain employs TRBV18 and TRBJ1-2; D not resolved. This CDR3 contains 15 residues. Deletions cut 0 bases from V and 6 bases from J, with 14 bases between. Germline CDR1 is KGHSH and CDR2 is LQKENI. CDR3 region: CASSPPYPGLDGYTF. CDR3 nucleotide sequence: TGTGCCAGCTCACCACCCTACCCAGGTCTTGATGGCTACACCTTC. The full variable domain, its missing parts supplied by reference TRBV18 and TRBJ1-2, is NAGVMQNPRHLVRRRGQEARLRCSPMKGHSHVYWYRQLPEEGLKFMVYLQKENIIDESGMPKERFSAEFPKEGPSILRIQQVVRGDSAAYFCASSPPYPGLDGYTFGSGTRLTVV.